The rows below give T cell receptor beta chains drawn from one sample of a study of cytomegalovirus exposure and HLA in healthy donors. Assay used: immunoSEQ multiplex PCR; TCRdb lists only in-frame clones, some missing. The sample consists of about 120,000 clones, roughly 80% of them appearing once. The sequencing input was PBMCs. Receptors were obtained from a man aged 18-30 years in good health and CMV-seronegative. CDR3s include the opening cysteine and the closing phenylalanine or tryptophan. The D gene is left open where the match is weak. Clone size is given for some rows only: seen once, a few or many times, or a class if the clone is expanded.

>TRBD1|.|TRBV5-1|TRBJ1-5
CASSRGTGRGQPQHF
TGCGCCAGCAGCAGGGGGACAGGGCGTGGACAGCCCCAGCATTTT
>.|.|TRBV7-9|TRBJ1-2
CASSGGNIGYTF
TGTGCCAGCTCAGGTGGTAATATAGGCTACACCTTC
>.|.|TRBV6-5|TRBJ1-2
CASSLGVYDGYTF
TGTGCCAGCAGTTTAGGGGTTTATGATGGCTACACCTTC
>.|once|TRBV10-3|TRBJ2-3
CATRGATTDTQYF
TGTGCCACCAGGGGGGCTACAACAGATACGCAGTATTTT
>TRBD2|.|TRBV7-3|TRBJ2-2
CASSWRTSGSNTGELFF
TGTGCCAGCAGCTGGCGGACTAGCGGGTCGAACACCGGGGAGCTGTTTTTT
>.|.|TRBV19|TRBJ1-6
CASSSKAGGAPLHF
TGTGCCAGTAGTAGCAAAGCCGGGGGGGCACCCCTCCACTTT
>TRBD1|.|TRBV6-1|TRBJ1-6
CASSEQDRANSPLHF
TGTGCCAGCAGTGAACAGGACAGGGCGAATTCACCCCTCCACTTT
>TRBD1|once|TRBV7-2|TRBJ2-7
CASSPWTGQNEQYF
TGTGCCAGCAGCCCTTGGACAGGTCAGAACGAGCAGTACTTC
>.|.|TRBV6-5|TRBJ1-1
CASSSFREVNTEAFF
TGTGCCAGCAGTTCATTCAGGGAGGTGAACACTGAAGCTTTCTTT
>.|.|TRBV7-2|TRBJ2-3
CASSPLNTQYF
TGTGCCAGCAGCCCTTTAAATACGCAGTATTTT
>.|.|TRBV9|TRBJ2-2
CASSVDLGPGELFF
TGTGCCAGCAGCGTAGATCTGGGGCCCGGGGAGCTGTTTTTT
>TRBD1|.|TRBV5-4|TRBJ1-2
CASSLGGQGLYGYTF
TGTGCCAGCAGCTTGGGGGGACAGGGTCTCTATGGCTACACCTTC
>.|.|TRBV5-6|TRBJ2-7
CASSSLGGPGYEQYF
TGTGCCAGCAGCTCCCTCGGGGGGCCTGGATACGAGCAGTACTTC
>TRBD1|.|TRBV5-4|TRBJ2-3
CASSFPPRQGAPDTQYF
TGTGCCAGCAGCTTTCCCCCAAGACAGGGGGCCCCAGATACGCAGTATTTT
>.|.|TRBV25-1|TRBJ1-2
CASSSSQERGGYTF
TGTGCCAGCAGCTCGTCACAGGAGCGAGGAGGCTACACCTTC
>.|.|TRBV9|TRBJ1-1
CASSPDLGAEAFF
TGTGCCAGCAGCCCGGACCTCGGGGCTGAAGCTTTCTTT
>.|.|TRBV25-1|TRBJ1-1
CASSGSGASTTEAFF
TGTGCCAGCAGTGGTTCGGGTGCTTCGACCACTGAAGCTTTCTTT
>TRBD1|.|TRBV7-2|TRBJ1-1
CASSLSLGQGAPEAFF
TGTGCCAGCAGCTTATCCTTAGGACAGGGGGCTCCTGAAGCTTTCTTT
>.|.|TRBV7-2|TRBJ1-1
CASSLRGPRVGAFF
TGTGCCAGCAGCTTAAGGGGCCCAAGGGTTGGGGCTTTCTTT
>.|.|TRBV27|TRBJ1-2
CASGRSYGYTF
TGTGCCTCTGGGCGTTCCTATGGCTACACCTTC
>.|.|TRBV6-1|TRBJ1-2
CASSSPIEDGYTF
TGTGCCAGCAGCTCACCCATTGAGGATGGCTACACCTTC
>TRBD1|once|TRBV2|TRBJ2-1
CASIGDRSYNEQFF
TGTGCCAGCATCGGGGACAGGTCCTACAATGAGCAGTTCTTC
>TRBD1|.|TRBV2|TRBJ1-1
CASSPDRGRGTEAFF
TGTGCCAGCAGTCCGGACAGGGGTAGAGGTACTGAAGCTTTCTTT
>.|.|TRBV7-9|TRBJ2-7
CASSPVFGGTYEQYF
TGTGCCAGCAGCCCCGTCTTCGGGGGTACCTACGAGCAGTACTTC
>.|.|TRBV28|TRBJ2-2
CASGITENTGELFF
TGTGCCAGCGGTATTACAGAGAACACCGGGGAGCTGTTTTTT
>TRBD1|.|TRBV29-1|TRBJ1-2
CSAGGDRGTNYGYTF
TGCAGCGCCGGAGGGGACAGGGGGACCAACTATGGCTACACCTTC
>TRBD1|.|TRBV7-3|TRBJ2-3
CASSPGTAVTDTQYF
TGTGCCAGCAGCCCCGGGACAGCCGTAACAGATACGCAGTATTTT
>.|.|TRBV2|TRBJ2-7
CASIRDTNTYEQYF
TGTGCCAGCATCCGGGACACAAACACCTACGAGCAGTACTTC
>TRBD1|.|TRBV5-1|TRBJ1-1
CASSLETGGFTEAFF
TGCGCCAGCAGCTTGGAGACAGGGGGCTTCACTGAAGCTTTCTTT
>.|.|TRBV19|TRBJ1-5
CASSMGRNLFGHQPQHF
TGTGCCAGTAGTATGGGCAGAAACCTGTTTGGGCATCAGCCCCAGCATTTT
>.|.|TRBV11-2|TRBJ2-6
CASSFGGSGANVLTF
TGTGCCAGCAGCTTCGGGGGCTCTGGGGCCAACGTCCTGACTTTC
>TRBD1|.|TRBV6-1|TRBJ2-7
CASSPVGTGRHEQYF
TGTGCCAGCAGCCCGGTAGGGACAGGGAGACACGAGCAGTACTTC
>.|.|TRBV4-2|TRBJ2-3
CASSQDSGGPADTQYF
TGTGCCAGCAGCCAAGATTCGGGGGGCCCGGCAGATACGCAGTATTTT
>.|.|TRBV18|TRBJ2-7
CASSSTEYYEQYF
TGTGCCAGCTCCTCCACAGAGTACTACGAGCAGTACTTC
>.|few|TRBV5-1|TRBJ2-5
CASSPGWEETQYF
TGCGCCAGCAGCCCCGGATGGGAGGAGACCCAGTACTTC
>.|.|TRBV11-2|TRBJ2-5
CASSNTGSRETQYF
TGTGCCAGCAGCAACACAGGGTCGCGAGAGACCCAGTACTTC
>.|.|TRBV13|TRBJ1-1
CASSGVGWSTEAFF
TGTGCCAGCAGTGGCGTCGGGTGGAGTACTGAAGCTTTCTTT